This TCR beta chain is drawn from a study of monozygotic twins with inflammatory bowel disease. Following a re-call of the 5' RACE reads, TCRdb has one entry per CDR3 protein and lacks DNA. The table lists hundreds of thousands of distinct CDR3 sequences, with 2% to 3% in the top ten. Study results and limitations: Immunosuppressive treatments were not uniform, and this may have added variability to patient repertoires. No repertoire similarity difference was seen between concordant and discordant twins; power was possibly limited. Sharing of clonotypes with others was lower in IBD patients than in healthy twins, and this was especially so with disease activity.

Germline V lookup: CDR1 DFQATT, CDR2 SNEGSKA (reference sequence). The CDR3 covers 13 residues. Comments on this clonotype: What it recognizes is unknown.

The V call is TRBV20-1, the J call TRBJ1-2; TCRdb calls TRBD1, which cannot be checked without DNA. The clonotype was recovered from a human donor with ulcerative colitis or Crohn's disease, or a healthy co-twin of an affected twin (not recorded which). Sequenced: blood. CDR3 residues: CSATTGAVRGYTF.